One and the same sample provided the 13 T cell receptor beta chains below, sequenced in a study of cytomegalovirus exposure and HLA in healthy donors. PCR used 60 Vbeta primers and 13 Jbeta primers. Data came from immunoSEQ multiplex PCR; TCRdb stores just in-frame clones and leaves some out. The sample lists 210,000 or so clones, about 80% seen once, with roughly 0.58% in the top ten. Sequencing was done on a sample of PBMCs. The receptors derive from a woman aged 40 to 50 in good health and CMV-seronegative.

V usage is TRBV7-9 and J usage is TRBJ2-3, with D possibly TRBD1 on 5 matching bases. The CDR3 has 15 amino acids. Germline V gene data show CDR1 as SEHNR and CDR2 as FQNEAQ (reference sequence). Trimming pared 1 base from V and 7 bases from J, leaving 15 bases between. The CDR3 loop is CASSLGGRGLNTQYF. The CDR3 nucleotides read TGTGCCAGCAGCTTAGGAGGAAGGGGTCTAAATACGCAGTATTTT. The full variable domain, with the rest looked up from reference TRBV7-9 and TRBJ2-3, is DTGVSQNPRHKITKRGQNVTFRCDPISEHNRLYWYRQTLGQGPEFLTYFQNEAQLEKSRLLSDRFSAERPKGSFSTLEIQRTEQGDSAMYLCASSLGGRGLNTQYFGPGTRLTVL.

The V call is TRBV7-6, the J call TRBJ2-1; D is possibly TRBD1 (6 bases). V lost 1 base and J lost 4, with 14 bases in between. The germline V gene encodes CDR1 SGHVS and CDR2 FNYEAQ. The CDR3 consists of 16 residues. The CDR3 protein is CASSLEALGGYNEQFF. Here the CDR3 DNA reads TGTGCCAGCAGCTTAGAGGCCCTAGGGGGATACAATGAGCAGTTCTTC.

About this clone itself: This specimen includes other DNA sequences encoding the same CDR3. This chain links TRBV19 with TRBJ2-7; TRBD2 matches at 7 bases. Germline loops: CDR1 LNHDA, CDR2 SQIVND (reference sequence). The CDR3 covers 14 residues. The trim removed 1 base at V and 1 base at J, leaving 1 base unmatched. CDR3 nucleotides: TGTGCCAGTAGTATAGGGGGAGGGTCCTACGAGCAGTACTTC. Protein product: CASSIGGGSYEQYF.

This clone was counted a few times. The chain is built from TRBV11-3 and TRBJ2-7, with no clear D. The germline CDR1 and CDR2 sequences are SGHNT and YENEEA. The CDR3 is 13 residues long. Trimming took 5 bases from V and 2 from J, leaving 10 bases between them. The CDR3 DNA is TGTGCCAGCAGCCTAGTGGAGACCTACGAGCAGTACTTC. The encoded protein is CASSLVETYEQYF.

In this sample, this clone turned up once. The rearrangement links TRBV19 to TRBJ2-3; 7 bases fit TRBD1. Germline CDR1 reads LNHDA; CDR2 reads SQIVND (reference sequence). This CDR3 contains 14 residues. V shed 9 bases and J 6 bases; nucleotides not matched to a gene: 12. The CDR3 reads CASHRGTVSDTQYF. In DNA, the CDR3 is TGTGCCAGCCACAGGGGAACGGTATCGGATACGCAGTATTTT.

The chain carries TRBV19 and TRBJ2-1; no clear D gene. This CDR3 is built from 13 residues. In germline, CDR1 is LNHDA, CDR2 SQIVND (reference sequence). With 2 bases removed from V and 5 bases from J, the gap between germline ends came to 7 bases. The CDR3 nucleotides are TGTGCCAGTAGTATACACAGAAACAATGAGCAGTTCTTC. Translation gives CASSIHRNNEQFF.

This chain connects TRBV5-6 to TRBJ2-3, with 10 bases fitting TRBD2. The CDR3 is made up of 17 amino acids. Germline V gene data show CDR1 as SGHDT and CDR2 as YYEEEE. V was clipped by 2 bases and J by 4 bases; unmatched bases: 10. CDR3 DNA sequence: TGTGCCAGCAGCTTTAGGAGAGCGGGGGGGCAAGCAGATACGCAGTATTTT. It encodes CASSFRRAGGQADTQYF.

This chain connects TRBV20-1 to TRBJ2-3, with unresolved D. The CDR3 runs 11 residues. Trimming took off 3 bases at V and 6 bases at J, with 7 bases between the two ends. In germline, CDR1 is DFQATT, CDR2 SNEGSKA (reference sequence). The chain's CDR3 is CSARPVDTQYF. CDR3 bases: TGCAGTGCTAGGCCAGTGGATACGCAGTATTTT.

The chain joins TRBV6-5 to TRBJ2-7; the match to TRBD2 covers 8 bases. CDR1 and CDR2 (germline): MNHEY, SVGAGI. V shed 3 bases and J 7 bases; nucleotides not matched to a gene: 8. The length of the CDR3 is 14 residues. The CDR3 DNA follows: TGTGCCAGCAGTTATACCGGGGGGGTTGGAGAGCAGTACTTC. Translation: CASSYTGGVGEQYF.

The chain carries TRBV29-1 and TRBJ2-7; D is ambiguous. The CDR3 has 13 residues. V lost 4 bases, J lost 4 bases, and 14 bases lay in between. The V gene's germline CDR1 is SQVTM and CDR2 ANQGSEA. The CDR3 region has the DNA TGCAGCGTTGTGGGCCGACACGTTTACGAGCAGTACTTC. Translating gives CSVVGRHVYEQYF.

V is TRBV11-2 and J is TRBJ2-7; TRBD1 agrees at 9 bases. Germline V CDR1 and CDR2: SGHAT, FQNNGV. The CDR3 consists of 15 residues. The J segment lost 4 bases and the V segment lost 4 bases, leaving 8 bases of the junction unmatched. DNA for the CDR3: TGTGCCAGCAGCTCCTCTGGGACAGGGTCGTACGAGCAGTACTTC. Protein sequence: CASSSSGTGSYEQYF. Filled out from reference TRBV11-2 and TRBJ2-7, the complete variable domain reads EAGVAQSPRYKIIEKRQSVAFWCNPISGHATLYWYQQILGQGPKLLIQFQNNGVVDDSQLPKDRFSAERLKGVDSTLKIQPAKLEDSAVYLCASSSSGTGSYEQYFGPGTRLTVT.

Only a few counts were recorded for this clone. V is TRBV7-8 and J is TRBJ1-3; D possibly corresponds to TRBD1 (6 bases). CDR1 and CDR2 from the germline V gene are SGHVS and FQNEAQ. CDR3 size: 16 residues. V lost 5 bases and J lost 0, with 14 bases in between. The DNA of the CDR3 is TGTGCCAGCAGCCCGCTGACAGGCCCCTCTGGAAACACCATATATTTT. Amino acid sequence: CASSPLTGPSGNTIYF.

The chain recombines TRBV28 with TRBJ1-1; TRBD1 might be the D (5 bases). Trimming pared 5 bases from V and 8 bases from J, leaving 15 bases between. The CDR3 consists of 13 residues. The V gene's germline CDR1 is MDHEN and CDR2 SYDVKM. The CDR3 loop reads CASSILYWTEAFF. DNA of the CDR3: TGTGCCAGCAGTATATTGTATTGGACAGAAGCTTTCTTT.